The 14 T cell receptor beta chains in this list originate from one sample, sequenced in a study of T cell changes during pregnancy in multiple sclerosis. Measured with immunoSEQ multiplex PCR; TCRdb has only the in-frame clones, and not every one. Of about 49,000 clones in the sample, almost 90% are singletons; the top ten hold under 6.5%. The sequences come from peripheral blood, collected after pregnancy. These receptors were collected from a female donor in good health, enrolled as a control in a pregnancy study.

The chain joins TRBV10-1 to TRBJ2-1; 9 positions match TRBD2. CDR3 length equals 15 residues. Trimming at V came to 4 bases and at J to 7 bases, leaving 8 bases not matched to a gene. CDR1 WNHNN and CDR2 SYGVQD come from the germline V gene (reference sequence). The CDR3: CASSAWAGGPNEQFF. CDR3 coding DNA: TGCGCCAGCAGTGCCTGGGCGGGGGGGCCGAATGAGCAGTTCTTC.

The CDR3 DNA reads TGTGCCAGCAGTGACTTTCCCCGGGACAGGGACTTTTATGAAAAACTGTTTTTT. It specifies CASSDFPRDRDFYEKLFF. The chain recombines TRBV2 with TRBJ1-4; TRBD1 matches 9 bases. The J segment lost 6 bases and the V segment lost 3 bases, leaving 14 bases of the junction unmatched. The CDR3 consists of 18 residues. Germline V CDR1 and CDR2: SNHLY, FYNNEI.

The chain carries TRBV2 and TRBJ2-5; no definite D call. CDR3 length equals 13 residues. Germline V gives CDR1 SNHLY, CDR2 FYNNEI. The V end lost 3 bases, the J end lost 3 bases, and 8 bases lay between the germline ends. The CDR3 loop is CASSDPREETQYF. The CDR3 DNA reads as TGTGCCAGCAGTGATCCCCGGGAAGAGACCCAGTACTTC. Using reference TRBV2 and TRBJ2-5 for the parts outside the CDR3, the full variable domain is EPEVTQTPSHQVTQMGQEVILRCVPISNHLYFYWYRQILGQKVEFLVSFYNNEISEKSEIFDDQFSVERPDGSNFTLKIRSTKLEDSAMYFCASSDPREETQYFGPGTRLLVL.

V usage is TRBV7-2 and J usage is TRBJ2-7, with 9 bases lining up with TRBD2. Unmatched junction bases numbered 10, after V lost 5 bases and J lost 2 bases. CDR1 and CDR2 from the germline V gene are SGHTA and FQGNSA. CDR3 size: 16 residues. CDR3 coding DNA: TGTGCCAGCAGCGCCAGGGGTAGCGGGGGAACCTACGAGCAGTACTTC. It is translated as CASSARGSGGTYEQYF.

This chain joins TRBV5-1 and TRBJ2-1; 7 bases align to TRBD1. The CDR3 runs 14 residues. J lost 9 bases, V lost 0 bases, and 6 bases had no gene match. The V gene's germline CDR1 is SGHRS and CDR2 YFSETQ. This CDR3 is CASSLDDRAGEQFF. For the CDR3, the DNA is TGCGCCAGCAGCTTGGACGACAGGGCGGGTGAGCAGTTCTTC.

The J gene is TRBJ1-2, the V gene TRBV6-1; TRBD1 might be the D (5 bases). Per the germline V gene, CDR1 is MNHNS and CDR2 is SASEGT. V was clipped by 6 bases and J by 5 bases, with 10 bases between them. CDR3 size: 12 residues. The CDR3 sequence is CASRGGEYGYTF. The CDR3 DNA reads as TGTGCCAGCAGGGGGGGGGAGTATGGCTACACCTTC.

This chain connects TRBV5-1 to TRBJ2-5, with 7 bases fitting TRBD2. The CDR3 has 15 amino acids. Germline V gene data show CDR1 as SGHRS and CDR2 as YFSETQ. Unmatched junction bases numbered 8, after V lost 4 bases and J lost 2 bases. This chain's CDR3 is CASSAAGLSQETQYF. The CDR3 coding sequence is TGCGCCAGCAGCGCGGCGGGACTATCACAAGAGACCCAGTACTTC.

This clone was seen only a few times. The CDR3 region has the DNA TGTGCCAGCAGCTTAAATCTCTCGGGGGAGCAGTACTTC. Protein sequence: CASSLNLSGEQYF. This chain joins TRBV7-3 and TRBJ2-7; weak D call: TRBD2 (5 bases). CDR3 length equals 13 residues. Germline CDR1 is SGHTA and CDR2 is FQGTGA. With 1 base removed from V and 7 bases from J, the gap between germline ends came to 11 bases.

The V gene is TRBV4-1, the J gene TRBJ2-1; 13 bases fit TRBD2. The trim removed 4 bases at V and 9 bases at J, leaving 3 bases unmatched. This CDR3 region has 14 residues. Per germline, CDR1 MGHRA and CDR2 YSYEKL. The CDR3 sequence: CASSRGLAGSEQFF. CDR3 coding DNA: TGCGCCAGCAGCCGGGGACTAGCGGGATCTGAGCAGTTCTTC.

The chain joins TRBV7-8 to TRBJ1-6; TRBD1 might be the D (6 bases). Between the trimmed V and J ends, which lost 1 base and 7 bases, there was a span of 8 bases. Germline CDR1 and CDR2: SGHVS and FQNEAQ. This CDR3 is 14 amino acids long. CDR3 sequence reads: CASSLGGTNSPLHF. CDR3 sequence (DNA): TGTGCCAGCAGCTTAGGAGGGACAAATTCACCCCTCCACTTT.

The chain uses TRBV6-5 and TRBJ2-1; 8 bases match TRBD1. V dropped 2 bases and J dropped 7; count of bases not matched to a gene: 4. Germline CDR1 is MNHEY and CDR2 is SVGAGI. This CDR3 comprises 14 residues. In DNA form, the CDR3 reads TGTGCCAGCAGTTACCGGCAGGGGGCGAATGAGCAGTTCTTC. Protein product: CASSYRQGANEQFF.

The chain is built from TRBV11-3 and TRBJ2-1, with 13 bases aligning to TRBD2. The germline V gene encodes CDR1 SGHNT and CDR2 YENEEA. CDR3 size: 15 residues. The ends lost 3 bases at V and 7 bases at J; junction bases unmatched: 3. As DNA, the CDR3 is TGTGCCAGCAGCTTTGGACTAGCGGGGGATAATGAGCAGTTCTTC. This translates into CASSFGLAGDNEQFF. Using reference TRBV11-3 and TRBJ2-1 for the parts outside the CDR3, the full variable domain is EAGVVQSPRYKIIEKKQPVAFWCNPISGHNTLYWYLQNLGQGPELLIRYENEEAVDDSQLPKDRFSAERLKGVDSTLKIQPAELGDSAVYLCASSFGLAGDNEQFFGPGTRLTVL.

The chain joins TRBV28 to TRBJ1-1, with TRBD1 matching over 10 bases. The CDR3 loop spans 16 amino acids. J lost 0 bases, V lost 5 bases, and 6 bases had no gene match. Germline assignment: CDR1 MDHEN and CDR2 SYDVKM. Here the CDR3 DNA reads TGTGCCAGCAGTCGGGACAGGGGAAGGCTGAACACTGAAGCTTTCTTT. Translating it yields CASSRDRGRLNTEAFF.

The rearrangement links TRBV11-2 to TRBJ2-7, with D unclear. Looked up from germline, CDR1 is SGHAT and CDR2 is FQNNGV. V lost 5 bases, J lost 2 bases, and 7 bases lay in between. The CDR3 has 12 residues. CDR3 sequence reads: CASSPTTYEQYF. DNA for the CDR3: TGTGCCAGCAGCCCGACAACCTACGAGCAGTACTTC. Complete variable domain (other parts from reference TRBV11-2 and TRBJ2-7): EAGVAQSPRYKIIEKRQSVAFWCNPISGHATLYWYQQILGQGPKLLIQFQNNGVVDDSQLPKDRFSAERLKGVDSTLKIQPAKLEDSAVYLCASSPTTYEQYFGPGTRLTVT.